Each of the 4 T cell receptor beta chains below was sequenced from the same sample in a study of T cell responses to AZD1222 COVID-19 vaccine. TCRdb's copy holds only in-frame clones and misses some; the assay was immunoSEQ multiplex PCR. Of 85,000 to 110,000 clones listed, about nine tenths were seen once; the top ten hold 45% to 50%. This specimen consisted of peripheral blood, obtained on day 0 of AZD1222 vaccination. Receptor source: an adult in good health.

The V and J genes are TRBV3-1 (or the pseudogene TRBV3-2) and TRBJ2-3, with 9 bases identical to TRBD1. The CDR3 is 18 amino acids. With 2 bases clipped from V and 3 bases from J, the junction kept 12 bases outside the gene matches. Germline V CDR1 and CDR2: LGHDT, YNNKEL (reference sequence). The CDR3 nucleotides read TGTGCCAGCAGCCAATTTTTGGGACAGGGAGGTAGAACAGATACGCAGTATTTT. Its translation is CASSQFLGQGGRTDTQYF.

V is TRBV6-5 and J is TRBJ2-5, with TRBD1 identical over 10 bases. Losses at the gene ends were 4 bases for V and 7 bases for J; bases not matched to a gene: 6. CDR1 and CDR2 from the germline V gene are MNHEY and SVGAGI. The CDR3 loop spans 14 amino acids. CDR3 DNA: TGTGCCAGCAGTTTTGGACAGGGGGTAGGGACCCAGTACTTC. Amino acids: CASSFGQGVGTQYF.

The chain uses TRBV19 and TRBJ1-4; D gene unclear. The germline V and J ends were trimmed by 6 bases and 6 bases, with 14 bases remaining between them. Germline V gene data show CDR1 as LNHDA and CDR2 as SQIVND (reference sequence). This CDR3 has 14 amino acids. The CDR3, as DNA: TGTGCCAGTAGCTCACCCGGAGAAGATGAAAAACTGTTTTTT. It yields the protein CASSSPGEDEKLFF.

The chain joins TRBV18 to TRBJ2-5; D unresolved. Germline V gives CDR1 KGHSH, CDR2 LQKENI. Trimming stripped 2 bases from V and 4 bases from J, with 14 bases between. CDR3 length: 15 amino acids. In DNA form, the CDR3 reads TGTGCCAGCTCACCAATCGACGGTCCGAGAGAGACCCAGTACTTC. The encoded protein is CASSPIDGPRETQYF.